The 8 T cell receptor beta chains reported below all come from one sample, sequenced in a study of T cells expressing NK-cell markers. Reprocessing the 5' RACE reads, TCRdb reports a single entry for every CDR3 protein and omits DNA. The table lists around 140,000 distinct CDR3 sequences. Input material: blood T cells: a sorted CD56 or NKG2C T cell subset, CD4+ or CD8+ T cells, or bulk PBMC T cells (not recorded which). Receptor source: a man between 18 and 29 years old in good health.

The rearrangement links TRBV28 to TRBJ1-6; the TCRdb call, TRBD1, lacks DNA for checking. The CDR3 contains 13 residues. The germline V gene encodes CDR1 MDHEN and CDR2 SYDVKM. The CDR3 spells CASSPGSNSPLHF.

The rearrangement uses TRBV5-1 and TRBJ2-3. CDR1 and CDR2 (germline): SGHRS, YFSETQ. The CDR3 has 14 residues. The chain's CDR3 is CASSLEGSPDTQYF.

The rearrangement links TRBV20-1 to TRBJ2-2; there is no DNA to check the TCRdb D call of TRBD2. The CDR3 runs to 17 residues. Per the germline V gene, CDR1 is DFQATT and CDR2 is SNEGSKA (reference sequence). The CDR3 region is CSARNFQAGPYTGELFF.

The genes are TRBV4-1 and TRBJ2-1; TCRdb's D call of TRBD1 is untestable without DNA. CDR1 and CDR2 from the germline V gene are MGHRA and YSYEKL. This CDR3 has 15 amino acids. The CDR3 protein is CASSPRDRGLGEQFF.

The chain is built from TRBV2 and TRBJ2-1; absent DNA, TCRdb's TRBD1 call cannot be checked. The CDR3 spans 15 residues. Germline-derived CDR1 and CDR2 are SNHLY and FYNNEI. The CDR3 is CASLGAGRTYNEQFF.

The V and J genes are TRBV6-5 and TRBJ2-1. This CDR3 spans 15 amino acids. Germline V gives CDR1 MNHEY, CDR2 SVGAGI. The CDR3 protein is CASSSGSVDYNEQFF.

The J gene is TRBJ2-1, the V gene TRBV9; TCRdb's assignment of TRBD2 cannot be checked, as there is no DNA. Germline V gives CDR1 SGDLS, CDR2 YYNGEE. CDR3 length equals 15 residues. Here the CDR3 reads CASSPAGTSFGEQFF.

The rearrangement uses TRBV27 and TRBJ2-1. CDR3 length: 13 amino acids. Germline-derived CDR1 and CDR2 are MNHEY and SMNVEV (reference sequence). The CDR3 here is CASSFTTPREQFF.